The rows below give T cell receptor beta chains drawn from one sample of a study of blood T cell repertoires in COVID-19. The protocol was immunoSEQ multiplex PCR, while the TCRdb copy is restricted to in-frame clones and leaves out a portion. Of under 250,000 clones listed, around four fifths were seen once; the top ten hold approximately 8%. The sequencing sample was made of peripheral blood. The receptor source for this set is a woman in her forties or fifties with active or convalescent COVID-19. Both conserved end residues are part of each CDR3. A D gene is named only where the DNA matches it firmly. The listing skips clone size in some rows; elsewhere it reads once, few, many or a size class.

CDR3 DNA	CDR3 protein	clone size	J gene	V gene	D gene
TGTGCCAGCAGTGGAATACAGGGGGCGCCCACTGAAGCTTTCTTT	CASSGIQGAPTEAFF	-	TRBJ1-1	TRBV27	TRBD1
TGTGCCAGCAGTTCCGACACTAGCGGGTCCTACAATGAGCAGTTCTTC	CASSSDTSGSYNEQFF	-	TRBJ2-1	TRBV6-6	TRBD2
TGTGCCAGCAGTGGTAGGGGATCACGGGATGGCTACACCTTC	CASSGRGSRDGYTF	-	TRBJ1-2	TRBV2	-
TGTGCCAGCAGTGACAGGGGGCCCGGGGAGCTGTTTTTT	CASSDRGPGELFF	-	TRBJ2-2	TRBV6-2/TRBV6-3	TRBD1
TGTGCCAGCAATACAGGGGGCGGCTACACCTTC	CASNTGGGYTF	-	TRBJ1-2	TRBV28	TRBD1
TGTGCCAGCAGTTTGTTGACAGGGGATCATAGCTACACCTTC	CASSLLTGDHSYTF	-	TRBJ1-2	TRBV28	TRBD1
TGTGCCAGCAGCCTCGGACAGAACACTGAAGCTTTCTTT	CASSLGQNTEAFF	-	TRBJ1-1	TRBV7-2	-
TGTGCCAGCAGTTTCCAGGGTTCCACTGAAGCTTTCTTT	CASSFQGSTEAFF	few	TRBJ1-1	TRBV12-3/TRBV12-4	-
TGTGCCAGCTCACTACTAGCGGGGGGCCAGGAGACCCAGTACTTC	CASSLLAGGQETQYF	-	TRBJ2-5	TRBV18	TRBD2
TGTGCAACCAGTGCCGGGTTGCTCTATAGCAATCAGCCCCAGCATTTT	CATSAGLLYSNQPQHF	-	TRBJ1-5	TRBV6-1	-
TGTGCCAGTAATCTAAGACTAGCGGGGAACAATGAGCAGTTCTTC	CASNLRLAGNNEQFF	-	TRBJ2-1	TRBV19	TRBD2
TGTGCCAGCAGACGGTCTAGCGGGAGGGAAAATGAGCAGTTCTTC	CASRRSSGRENEQFF	-	TRBJ2-1	TRBV6-4	TRBD2
TGCGCCAGCAGCTCAAGACCCGGGACCGGGGAGCTGTTTTTT	CASSSRPGTGELFF	-	TRBJ2-2	TRBV5-1	-
TGTGCCAGCAGCGATTATCAGGGAGGTAACACTGAAGCTTTCTTT	CASSDYQGGNTEAFF	once	TRBJ1-1	TRBV5-6	-
TGCGCCAGCAGCTTTTCAGAATCCTACGAGCAGTACTTC	CASSFSESYEQYF	once	TRBJ2-7	TRBV5-1	-
TGTGCCAGCAGCCAAAGGATGCAGGGCGGCTACACCTTC	CASSQRMQGGYTF	-	TRBJ1-2	TRBV3-1/TRBV3-2	-
TGTGCCAGTAGTTCCTTAGCGGGGGCCCCAACGAACACCGGGGAGCTGTTTTTT	CASSSLAGAPTNTGELFF	-	TRBJ2-2	TRBV19	TRBD2
TGTGCCACCAGCAGAGATCCCGGAGTCAACAATGAGCAGTTCTTC	CATSRDPGVNNEQFF	-	TRBJ2-1	TRBV15	-
TGTGCCAGCTCACCATACGGAGACTATGGCTACACCTTC	CASSPYGDYGYTF	-	TRBJ1-2	TRBV18	-
TGTGCCAGCAGCCAGAGAGAGAACACCGGGGAGCTGTTTTTT	CASSQRENTGELFF	-	TRBJ2-2	TRBV3-1/TRBV3-2	-
TGTGCCAGCAGTCGCCCTGGGGGGGCAGGACCGATCTACGAGCAGTACTTC	CASSRPGGAGPIYEQYF	-	TRBJ2-7	TRBV28	-
TGTGCCAGCAGTGACTCGGTCGCGGGGTCCTCAAATGAGCAGTTCTTC	CASSDSVAGSSNEQFF	-	TRBJ2-1	TRBV6-4	-
TGTGCCAGCAGCCCTCCAGGGCGTGGAAACACCATATATTTT	CASSPPGRGNTIYF	-	TRBJ1-3	TRBV7-8	-
TGTGCCAGTCGCCGGGAGCCGGGTCAGCCCCAGCATTTT	CASRREPGQPQHF	-	TRBJ1-5	TRBV2	-
TGTGCCACCAGTGACTTAGTTCACAGGGTTGGGCTAACTGAAGCTTTCTTT	CATSDLVHRVGLTEAFF	-	TRBJ1-1	TRBV24-1	-
TGTGCCAGCAGCTTAGGGACTAGCGGGAGTTCAAATGAGCAGTTCTTC	CASSLGTSGSSNEQFF	-	TRBJ2-1	TRBV7-9	TRBD2
TGTGCCAGCAGTGAAAGGTGGGGCAGGCAGTTCTCTGGAAACACCATATATTTT	CASSERWGRQFSGNTIYF	-	TRBJ1-3	TRBV6-1	-
TGTGCCAGCAGAAACAGGGGGCTAGGCACTGAAGCTTTCTTT	CASRNRGLGTEAFF	-	TRBJ1-1	TRBV6-5	TRBD1